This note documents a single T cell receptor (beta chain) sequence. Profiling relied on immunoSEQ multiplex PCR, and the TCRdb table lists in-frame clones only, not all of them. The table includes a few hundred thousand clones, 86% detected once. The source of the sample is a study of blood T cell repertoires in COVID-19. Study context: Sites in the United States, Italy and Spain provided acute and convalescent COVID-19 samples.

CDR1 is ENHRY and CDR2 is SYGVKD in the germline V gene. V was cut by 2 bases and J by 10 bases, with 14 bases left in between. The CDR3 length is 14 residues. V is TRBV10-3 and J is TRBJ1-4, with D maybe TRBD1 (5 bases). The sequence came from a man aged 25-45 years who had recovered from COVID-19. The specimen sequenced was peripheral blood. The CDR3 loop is CAISEDGAVGKLFF. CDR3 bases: TGTGCCATCAGTGAGGATGGGGCGGTGGGAAAACTGTTTTTT.